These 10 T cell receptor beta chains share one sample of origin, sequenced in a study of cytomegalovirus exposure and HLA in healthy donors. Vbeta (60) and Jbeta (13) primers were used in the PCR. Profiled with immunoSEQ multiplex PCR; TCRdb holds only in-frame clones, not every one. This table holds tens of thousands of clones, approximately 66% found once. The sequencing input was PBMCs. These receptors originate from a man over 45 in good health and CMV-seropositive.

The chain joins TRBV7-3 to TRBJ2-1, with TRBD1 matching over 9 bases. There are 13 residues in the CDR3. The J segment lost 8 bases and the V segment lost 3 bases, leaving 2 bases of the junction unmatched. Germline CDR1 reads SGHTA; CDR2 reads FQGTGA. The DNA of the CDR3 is TGTGCCAGCAGCTTCACAGGGGGCGATGAGCAGTTCTTC. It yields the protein CASSFTGGDEQFF.

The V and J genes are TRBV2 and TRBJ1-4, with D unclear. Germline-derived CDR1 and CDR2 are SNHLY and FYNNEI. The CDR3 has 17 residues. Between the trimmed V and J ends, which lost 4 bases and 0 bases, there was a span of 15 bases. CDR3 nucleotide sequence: TGTGCCAGCAGTGCGCAACCGGGAGTGGCAACTAATGAAAAACTGTTTTTT. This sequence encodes CASSAQPGVATNEKLFF.

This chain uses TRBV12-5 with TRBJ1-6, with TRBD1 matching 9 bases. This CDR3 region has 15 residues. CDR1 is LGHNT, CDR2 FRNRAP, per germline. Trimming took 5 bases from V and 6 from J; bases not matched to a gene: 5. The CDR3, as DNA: TGTGCTAGTGGTCCAGGACAGGGGACTAATTCACCCCTCCACTTT. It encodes CASGPGQGTNSPLHF. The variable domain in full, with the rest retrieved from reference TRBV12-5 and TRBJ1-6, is DARVTQTPRHKVTEMGQEVTMRCQPILGHNTVFWYRQTMMQGLELLAYFRNRAPLDDSGMPKDRFSAEMPDATLATLKIQPSEPRDSAVYFCASGPGQGTNSPLHFGNGTRLTVT.

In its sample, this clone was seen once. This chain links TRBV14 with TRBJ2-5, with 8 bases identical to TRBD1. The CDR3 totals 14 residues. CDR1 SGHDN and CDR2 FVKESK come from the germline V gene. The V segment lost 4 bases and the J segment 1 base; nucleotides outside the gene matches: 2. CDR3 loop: CASSLGTGQETQYF. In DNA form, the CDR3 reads TGTGCCAGCAGCCTCGGGACAGGCCAAGAGACCCAGTACTTC.

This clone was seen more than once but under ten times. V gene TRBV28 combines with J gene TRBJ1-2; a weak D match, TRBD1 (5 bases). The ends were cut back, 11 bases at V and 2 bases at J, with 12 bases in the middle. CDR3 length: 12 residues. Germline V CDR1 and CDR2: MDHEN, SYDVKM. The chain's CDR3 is CASNRRNYGYTF. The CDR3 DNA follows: TGTGCCTCAAACAGGCGGAACTATGGCTACACCTTC.

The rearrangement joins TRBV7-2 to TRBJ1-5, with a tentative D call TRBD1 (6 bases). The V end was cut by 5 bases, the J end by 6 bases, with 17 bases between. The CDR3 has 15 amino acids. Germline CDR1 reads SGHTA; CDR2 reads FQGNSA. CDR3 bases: TGTGCCAGCAGCCCCTCCCGGGGGGGCCGTCAGCCCCAGCATTTT. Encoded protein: CASSPSRGGRQPQHF.

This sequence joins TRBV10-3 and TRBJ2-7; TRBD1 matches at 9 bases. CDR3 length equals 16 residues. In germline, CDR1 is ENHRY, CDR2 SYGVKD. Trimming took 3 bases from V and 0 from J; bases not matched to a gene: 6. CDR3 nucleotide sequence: TGTGCCATCAGTGACCAAGGACAGGGGAACTCCTACGAGCAGTACTTC. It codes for CAISDQGQGNSYEQYF.

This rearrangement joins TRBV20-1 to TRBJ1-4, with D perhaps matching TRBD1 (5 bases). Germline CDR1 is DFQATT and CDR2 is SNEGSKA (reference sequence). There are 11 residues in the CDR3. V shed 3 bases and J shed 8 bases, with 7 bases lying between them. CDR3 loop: CSASYREKLFF. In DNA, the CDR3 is TGCAGTGCTAGTTACAGGGAAAAACTGTTTTTT.

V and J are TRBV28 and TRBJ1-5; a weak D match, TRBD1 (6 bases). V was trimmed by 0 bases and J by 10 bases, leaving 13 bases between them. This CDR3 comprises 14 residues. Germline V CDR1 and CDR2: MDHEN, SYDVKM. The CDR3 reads CASSLWGAKEPQHF. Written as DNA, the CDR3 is TGTGCCAGCAGTTTATGGGGGGCAAAAGAACCCCAGCATTTT.

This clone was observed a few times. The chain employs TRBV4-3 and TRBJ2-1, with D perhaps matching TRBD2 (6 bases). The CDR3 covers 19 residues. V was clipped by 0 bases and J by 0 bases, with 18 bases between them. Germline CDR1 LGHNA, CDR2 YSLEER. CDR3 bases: TGCGCCAGCAGCCAAGAAGTGCTGCGCGGGGTTAGCTCCTACAATGAGCAGTTCTTC. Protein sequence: CASSQEVLRGVSSYNEQFF.